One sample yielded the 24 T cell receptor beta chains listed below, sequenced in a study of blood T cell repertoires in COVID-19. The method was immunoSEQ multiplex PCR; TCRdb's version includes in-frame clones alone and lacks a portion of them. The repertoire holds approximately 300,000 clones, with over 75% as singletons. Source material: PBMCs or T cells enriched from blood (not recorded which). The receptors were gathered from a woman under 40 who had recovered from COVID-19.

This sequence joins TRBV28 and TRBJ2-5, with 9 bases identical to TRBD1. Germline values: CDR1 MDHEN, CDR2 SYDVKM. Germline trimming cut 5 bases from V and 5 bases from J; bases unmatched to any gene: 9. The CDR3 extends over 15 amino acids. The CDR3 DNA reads TGTGCCAGCAGTGTCCACAGGGGGCTCCTGGAGACCCAGTACTTC. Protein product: CASSVHRGLLETQYF.

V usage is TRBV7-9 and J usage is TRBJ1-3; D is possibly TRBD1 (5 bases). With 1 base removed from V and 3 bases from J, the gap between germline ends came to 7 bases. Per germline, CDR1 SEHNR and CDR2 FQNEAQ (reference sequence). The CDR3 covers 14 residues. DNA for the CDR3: TGTGCCAGCAGCTTAGAGGGGATTGGAAACACCATATATTTT. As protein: CASSLEGIGNTIYF.

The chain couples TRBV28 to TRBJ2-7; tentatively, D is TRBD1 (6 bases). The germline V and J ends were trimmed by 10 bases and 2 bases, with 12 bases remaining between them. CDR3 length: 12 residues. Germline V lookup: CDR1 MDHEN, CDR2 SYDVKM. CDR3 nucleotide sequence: TGTGCCATAACCGGGACAACCTACGAGCAGTACTTC. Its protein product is CAITGTTYEQYF.

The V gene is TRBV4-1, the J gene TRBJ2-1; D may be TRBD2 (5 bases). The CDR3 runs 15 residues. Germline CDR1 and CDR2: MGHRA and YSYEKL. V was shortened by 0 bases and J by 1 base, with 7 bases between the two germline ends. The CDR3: CASSQEPGSYNEQFF. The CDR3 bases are TGCGCCAGCAGCCAAGAACCGGGATCCTACAATGAGCAGTTCTTC.

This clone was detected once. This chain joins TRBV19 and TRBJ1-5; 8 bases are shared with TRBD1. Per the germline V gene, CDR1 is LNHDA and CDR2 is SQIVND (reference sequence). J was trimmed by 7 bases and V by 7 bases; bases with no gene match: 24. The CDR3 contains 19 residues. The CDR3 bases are TGTGCCAGTACTGAGGTAGGGGGCAGGGGGCTCATCCAGGGGCAGCCCCAGCATTTT. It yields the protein CASTEVGGRGLIQGQPQHF.

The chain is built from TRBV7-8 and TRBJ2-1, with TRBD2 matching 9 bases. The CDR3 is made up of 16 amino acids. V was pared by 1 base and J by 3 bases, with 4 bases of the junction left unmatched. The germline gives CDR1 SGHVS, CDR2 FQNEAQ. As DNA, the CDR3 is TGTGCCAGCAGCTTAGACTGGACTAGCGACTACAATGAGCAGTTCTTC. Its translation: CASSLDWTSDYNEQFF.

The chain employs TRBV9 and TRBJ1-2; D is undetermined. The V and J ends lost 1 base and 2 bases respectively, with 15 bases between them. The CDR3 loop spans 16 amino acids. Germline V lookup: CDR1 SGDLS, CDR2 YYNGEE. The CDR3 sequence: CASSVPPEGPNYGYTF. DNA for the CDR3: TGTGCCAGCAGCGTACCGCCGGAGGGTCCCAACTATGGCTACACCTTC. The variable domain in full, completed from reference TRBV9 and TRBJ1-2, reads DSGVTQTPKHLITATGQRVTLRCSPRSGDLSVYWYQQSLDQGLQFLIQYYNGEERAKGNILERFSAQQFPDLHSELNLSSLELGDSALYFCASSVPPEGPNYGYTFGSGTRLTVV.

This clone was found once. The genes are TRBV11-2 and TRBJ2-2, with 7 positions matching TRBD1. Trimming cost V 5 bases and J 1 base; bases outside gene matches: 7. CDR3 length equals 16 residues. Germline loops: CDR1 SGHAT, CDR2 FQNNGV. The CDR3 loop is CASSPWGTENTGELFF. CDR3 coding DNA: TGTGCCAGCAGCCCCTGGGGGACAGAGAACACCGGGGAGCTGTTTTTT.

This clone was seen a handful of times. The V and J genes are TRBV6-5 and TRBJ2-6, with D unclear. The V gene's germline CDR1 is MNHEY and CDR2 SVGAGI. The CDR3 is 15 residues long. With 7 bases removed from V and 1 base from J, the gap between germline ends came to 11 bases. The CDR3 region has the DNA TGTGCCAGCAAGGTTAGAGGATCTGGGGCCAACGTCCTGACTTTC. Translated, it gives CASKVRGSGANVLTF.

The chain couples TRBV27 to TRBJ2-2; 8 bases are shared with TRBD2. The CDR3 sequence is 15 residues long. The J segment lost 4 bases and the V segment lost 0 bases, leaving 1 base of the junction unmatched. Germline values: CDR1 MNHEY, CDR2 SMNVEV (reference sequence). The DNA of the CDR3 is TGTGCCAGCAGTTTATCCGGGAGGGGCACCGGGGAGCTGTTTTTT. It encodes CASSLSGRGTGELFF.

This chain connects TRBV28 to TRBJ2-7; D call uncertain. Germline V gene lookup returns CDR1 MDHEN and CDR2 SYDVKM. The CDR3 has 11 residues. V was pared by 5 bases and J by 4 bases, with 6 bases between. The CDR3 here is CASSLGYEQYF. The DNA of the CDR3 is TGTGCCAGCAGTCTCGGGTACGAGCAGTACTTC.

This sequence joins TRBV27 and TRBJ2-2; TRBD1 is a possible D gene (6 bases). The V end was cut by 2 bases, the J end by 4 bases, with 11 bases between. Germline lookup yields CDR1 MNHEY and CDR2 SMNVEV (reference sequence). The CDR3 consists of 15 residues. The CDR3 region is CASSLLGARTGELFF. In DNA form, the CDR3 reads TGTGCCAGCAGTTTACTGGGGGCGCGCACCGGGGAGCTGTTTTTT.

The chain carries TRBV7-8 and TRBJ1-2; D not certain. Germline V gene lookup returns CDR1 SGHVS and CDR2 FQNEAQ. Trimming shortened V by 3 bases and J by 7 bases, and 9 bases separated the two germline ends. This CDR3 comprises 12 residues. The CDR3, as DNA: TGTGCCAGCAGCTTCGGAGTGCTTGGCTACACCTTC. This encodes CASSFGVLGYTF.

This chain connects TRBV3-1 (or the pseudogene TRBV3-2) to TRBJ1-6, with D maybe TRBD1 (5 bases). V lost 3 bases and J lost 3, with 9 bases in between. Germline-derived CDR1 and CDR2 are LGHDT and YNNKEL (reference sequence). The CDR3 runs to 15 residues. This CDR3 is CASSQEGDYNSPLHF. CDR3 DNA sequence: TGTGCCAGCAGCCAGGAAGGGGACTATAATTCACCCCTCCACTTT.

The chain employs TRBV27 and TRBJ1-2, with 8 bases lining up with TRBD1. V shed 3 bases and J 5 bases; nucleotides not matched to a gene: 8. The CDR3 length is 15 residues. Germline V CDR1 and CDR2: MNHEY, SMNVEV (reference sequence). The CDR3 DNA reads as TGTGCCAGCAGTTTGGGACAGGCCCAGGGGTATGGCTACACCTTC. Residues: CASSLGQAQGYGYTF.

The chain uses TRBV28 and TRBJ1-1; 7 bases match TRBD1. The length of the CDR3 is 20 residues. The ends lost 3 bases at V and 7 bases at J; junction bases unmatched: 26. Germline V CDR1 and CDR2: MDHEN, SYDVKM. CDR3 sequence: CASSFFGSRVSRQGGGEAFF. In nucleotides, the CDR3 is TGTGCCAGCAGTTTTTTCGGGTCTAGAGTAAGCCGACAGGGTGGTGGTGAAGCTTTCTTT.

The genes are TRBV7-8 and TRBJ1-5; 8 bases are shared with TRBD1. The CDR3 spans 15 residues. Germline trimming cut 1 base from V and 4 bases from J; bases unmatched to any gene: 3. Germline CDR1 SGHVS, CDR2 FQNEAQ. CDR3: CASSLEGQVNQPQHF. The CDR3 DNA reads TGTGCCAGCAGCTTAGAGGGACAGGTTAATCAGCCCCAGCATTTT.

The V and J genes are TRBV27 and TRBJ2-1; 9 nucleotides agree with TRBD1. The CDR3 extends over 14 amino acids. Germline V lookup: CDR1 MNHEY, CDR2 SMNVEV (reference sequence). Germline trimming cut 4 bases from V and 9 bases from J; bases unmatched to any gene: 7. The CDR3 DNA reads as TGTGCCAGCAGTTCCGGGACAGGGTCGGGTGAGCAGTTCTTC. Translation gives CASSSGTGSGEQFF.

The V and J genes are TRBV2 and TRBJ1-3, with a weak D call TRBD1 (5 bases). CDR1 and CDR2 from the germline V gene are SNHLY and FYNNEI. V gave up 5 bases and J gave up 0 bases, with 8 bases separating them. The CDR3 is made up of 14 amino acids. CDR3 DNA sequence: TGTGCCAGCAGTTATACAGGCTCTGGAAACACCATATATTTT. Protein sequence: CASSYTGSGNTIYF. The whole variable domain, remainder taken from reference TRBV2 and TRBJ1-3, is EPEVTQTPSHQVTQMGQEVILRCVPISNHLYFYWYRQILGQKVEFLVSFYNNEISEKSEIFDDQFSVERPDGSNFTLKIRSTKLEDSAMYFCASSYTGSGNTIYFGEGSWLTVV.

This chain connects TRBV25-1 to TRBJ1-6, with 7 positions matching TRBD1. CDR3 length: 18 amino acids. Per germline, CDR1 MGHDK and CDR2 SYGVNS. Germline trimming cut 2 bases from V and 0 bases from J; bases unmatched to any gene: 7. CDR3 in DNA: TGTGCCAGCAGTGAAAACAAGGGGGCAGGCTCCTATAATTCACCCCTCCACTTT. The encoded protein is CASSENKGAGSYNSPLHF.

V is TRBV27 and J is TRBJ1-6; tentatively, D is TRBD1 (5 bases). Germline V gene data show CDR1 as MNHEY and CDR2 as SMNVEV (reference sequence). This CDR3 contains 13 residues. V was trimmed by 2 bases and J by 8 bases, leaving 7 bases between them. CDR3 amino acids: CASSLIGDSPLHF. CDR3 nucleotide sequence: TGTGCCAGCAGTTTAATAGGGGATTCACCCCTCCACTTT.

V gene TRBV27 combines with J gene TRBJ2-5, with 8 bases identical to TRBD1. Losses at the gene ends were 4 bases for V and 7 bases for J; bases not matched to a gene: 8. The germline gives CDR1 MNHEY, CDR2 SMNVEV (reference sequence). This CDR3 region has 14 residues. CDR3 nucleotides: TGTGCCAGCAGTTATTCAGGGGGCTGGGGGACCCAGTACTTC. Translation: CASSYSGGWGTQYF.

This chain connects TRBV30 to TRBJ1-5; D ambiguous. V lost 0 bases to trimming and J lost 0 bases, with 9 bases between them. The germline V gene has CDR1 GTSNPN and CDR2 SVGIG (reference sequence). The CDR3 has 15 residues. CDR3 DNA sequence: TGTGCCTGGAGTGTACTCGGTTTTAGCAATCAGCCCCAGCATTTT. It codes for CAWSVLGFSNQPQHF.

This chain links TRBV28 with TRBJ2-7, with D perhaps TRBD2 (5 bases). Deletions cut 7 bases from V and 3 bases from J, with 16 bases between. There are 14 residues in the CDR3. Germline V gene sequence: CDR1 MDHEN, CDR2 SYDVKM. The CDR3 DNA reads TGTGCCAGCACCCCTGGTGAGGGTTACTACGAGCAGTACTTC. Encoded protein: CASTPGEGYYEQYF.